This T cell receptor beta chain was documented in a study of T cells in localized non-small cell lung cancer. As to this clone: Its antigen is not identified.

General study points: Investigators sequenced only a single tumor region, leaving heterogeneity possible. Paired adjacent lung recovered a median roughly 54 of the top 100 tumor clones. Prolonged overall survival went with higher T cell density in the blood. Compared with tumor, uninvolved adjacent lung displayed greater T cell clonality, ranking highest overall.

Only in-frame clones appear in the TCRdb table, and some are missing; sequencing was by immunoSEQ multiplex PCR. The sample lists approximately 37,000 clones; around nine tenths were seen once. The sample was peripheral blood, taken before any cancer treatment. The source of this sequence is a man between 18 and 50 years old with stage I lung adenocarcinoma.

The CDR3 DNA reads as TGTGCCAGCAGTCCCCGCCCCGACAGGGAGGGAAATCAGCCCCAGCATTTT. This gives the protein CASSPRPDREGNQPQHF. The chain is built from TRBV25-1 and TRBJ1-5, with 7 positions matching TRBD1. This CDR3 comprises 17 residues. Trimming took 5 bases from V and 4 from J; bases not matched to a gene: 14. Germline V gene lookup returns CDR1 MGHDK and CDR2 SYGVNS.